These 9 T cell receptor beta chains came from one sample sequenced in a study of T cells in localized non-small cell lung cancer. This table comes from immunoSEQ multiplex PCR, and its TCRdb copy is limited to in-frame clones, with some not included. The repertoire holds 2,000 to 2,500 clones, with about a fifth as singletons. The material sequenced was normal lung tissue next to the tumor, taken before any cancer treatment. The receptors were sampled from a man aged 35-69 years with stage I squamous cell lung carcinoma.

The rearrangement links TRBV11-3 to TRBJ1-2; D not resolved. The length of the CDR3 is 15 residues. CDR1 and CDR2 (germline): SGHNT, YENEEA. V was clipped by 5 bases and J by 8 bases, with 21 bases between them. In DNA form, the CDR3 reads TGTGCCAGCAGCCAGGTGGTTTTACGTGGGGAGGGCTACACCTTC. Its translation is CASSQVVLRGEGYTF. Full variable domain (rest looked up from reference TRBV11-3 and TRBJ1-2): EAGVVQSPRYKIIEKKQPVAFWCNPISGHNTLYWYLQNLGQGPELLIRYENEEAVDDSQLPKDRFSAERLKGVDSTLKIQPAELGDSAVYLCASSQVVLRGEGYTFGSGTRLTVV.

This chain connects TRBV19 to TRBJ1-3; D is undetermined. The CDR3 has 16 residues. Germline lookup yields CDR1 LNHDA and CDR2 SQIVND (reference sequence). Deletions cut 2 bases from V and 4 bases from J, with 15 bases between. CDR3 protein: CASSIRHPLMGNTIYF. The DNA for the CDR3 is TGTGCCAGTAGTATACGACACCCACTGATGGGAAACACCATATATTTT.

The table lists this clone with a few counts. The rearrangement joins TRBV6-8 to TRBJ1-2, with unresolved D. V was cut by 5 bases and J by 5 bases, with 15 bases left in between. This CDR3 is built from 14 residues. Per germline, CDR1 MNHGY and CDR2 SAAAGT. The CDR3 DNA sequence: TGTGCCAGCAGTCCGTCACCGACATCTTATGGCTACACCTTC. Its protein product is CASSPSPTSYGYTF.

The V gene is TRBV19, the J gene TRBJ1-4; 7 bases fit TRBD1. CDR3 size: 15 residues. Per germline, CDR1 LNHDA and CDR2 SQIVND (reference sequence). V lost 5 bases, J lost 6 bases, and 9 bases stayed unmatched. The CDR3 nucleotides read TGTGCCAGTAGTGTCCTCAGGGGGAGGGATGAAAAACTGTTTTTT. Translation gives CASSVLRGRDEKLFF.

This clone was detected only a few times. V and J are TRBV6-8 and TRBJ2-7; D is unclear. The ends were cut back, 8 bases at V and 3 bases at J, with 14 bases in the middle. CDR3 size: 13 residues. CDR1 is MNHGY, CDR2 SAAAGT, per germline. In DNA, the CDR3 is TGTGCCAGCTCCCGGCAGGTAGGCTACGAGCAGTACTTC. Amino acid sequence: CASSRQVGYEQYF.

The chain employs TRBV6-8 and TRBJ1-2; maybe TRBD1 (5 bases). Trimming left V 6 bases short and J 4 bases short, with 15 bases between. The CDR3 length is 14 residues. Germline values: CDR1 MNHGY, CDR2 SAAAGT. CDR3 sequence reads: CASSYRGLPYGYTF. In nucleotides, the CDR3 is TGTGCCAGCAGCTACCGGGGACTCCCCTATGGCTACACCTTC.

There are a few counts of this clone. The chain uses TRBV11-3 and TRBJ2-7, with 9 positions matching TRBD1. The CDR3 consists of 15 residues. Germline CDR1 SGHNT, CDR2 YENEEA. The V and J ends lost 2 bases and 2 bases, in that order; junction bases with no gene match: 4. CDR3 coding DNA: TGTGCCAGCAGCTTAACGGGGACAGGGCCCTACGAGCAGTACTTC. Protein sequence: CASSLTGTGPYEQYF.

V is TRBV30 and J is TRBJ1-5; D unresolved. The CDR3 spans 12 residues. CDR1 and CDR2 from the germline V gene are GTSNPN and SVGIG (reference sequence). Between the trimmed V and J ends, which lost 0 bases and 4 bases, there was a span of 4 bases. CDR3 DNA: TGTGCCTGGAGTGTAAGAAATCAGCCCCAGCATTTT. Translating it yields CAWSVRNQPQHF.

This chain joins TRBV19 and TRBJ1-2; TRBD1 matches at 10 bases. The V gene end was trimmed by 3 bases and the J gene end by 8 bases; junction bases not matched to a gene: 15. This CDR3 is built from 17 residues. Germline assignment: CDR1 LNHDA and CDR2 SQIVND (reference sequence). The CDR3 coding sequence is TGTGCCAGTAGTATTAACCCCGGGACAGGGGTGATTGGCGGCTACACCTTC. Translating it yields CASSINPGTGVIGGYTF. The whole variable domain, remainder taken from reference TRBV19 and TRBJ1-2, is DGGITQSPKYLFRKEGQNVTLSCEQNLNHDAMYWYRQDPGQGLRLIYYSQIVNDFQKGDIAEGYSVSREKKESFPLTVTSAQKNPTAFYLCASSINPGTGVIGGYTFGSGTRLTVV.